The 27 T cell receptor beta chains below were found in one sample sequenced in a study of T cell changes during pregnancy in multiple sclerosis. The data were produced by immunoSEQ multiplex PCR, yet TCRdb's version contains in-frame clones alone and is incomplete. Here the sample spans some 69,000 clones, 90% to 95% being singletons. The material was peripheral blood, obtained in the second trimester of pregnancy. These receptors originate from a female donor in good health, enrolled as a control in a pregnancy study.

This clone was counted a few times. The chain couples TRBV29-1 to TRBJ1-1; 7 positions match TRBD1. The V gene's germline CDR1 is SQVTM and CDR2 ANQGSEA. Trimming cost V 6 bases and J 7 bases; bases outside gene matches: 11. The CDR3 length is 13 residues. Written as DNA, the CDR3 is TGCAGCGTAAAAAACGACAGGGATCTTGAAGCTTTCTTT. Protein: CSVKNDRDLEAFF.

This clone was detected only once. V is TRBV6-1 and J is TRBJ1-6; D is unclear. The CDR3 loop spans 15 amino acids. V was pared by 5 bases and J by 7 bases, with 15 bases between. Per the germline V gene, CDR1 is MNHNS and CDR2 is SASEGT. CDR3 nucleotide sequence: TGTGCCAGCAGTAACAGTCAACCCCTCAATTCACCCCTCCACTTT. Its protein is CASSNSQPLNSPLHF.

The V and J genes are TRBV4-3 and TRBJ2-3, with 7 bases identical to TRBD2. J gave up 2 bases and V 4 bases, and 12 bases lay outside the gene matches. Germline-derived CDR1 and CDR2 are LGHNA and YSLEER. This CDR3 spans 17 amino acids. The DNA for the CDR3 is TGCGCCAGCAGCCGCTTCCTGGGGGGGGACCCCACAGATACGCAGTATTTT. It encodes CASSRFLGGDPTDTQYF.

The rearrangement joins TRBV27 to TRBJ1-2; D is ambiguous. V was trimmed by 8 bases and J by 3 bases, leaving 13 bases between them. From germline, CDR1 is MNHEY and CDR2 SMNVEV (reference sequence). The CDR3 is 13 amino acids. In DNA form, the CDR3 reads TGTGCCAGCGGGCGGAGGGCCGACTATGGCTACACCTTC. This codes for CASGRRADYGYTF.

The chain carries TRBV11-2 and TRBJ1-1; TRBD1 is a possible D gene (5 bases). V shed 1 base and J shed 10 bases, with 16 bases lying between them. This CDR3 is 14 amino acids long. Germline V gene sequence: CDR1 SGHAT, CDR2 FQNNGV. CDR3 loop: CASSLVRAPHGAFF. CDR3 sequence (DNA): TGTGCCAGCAGCTTAGTCAGGGCTCCCCATGGAGCTTTCTTT.

The genes are TRBV2 and TRBJ2-1; 9 nucleotides agree with TRBD2. Germline CDR1 and CDR2: SNHLY and FYNNEI. The CDR3 runs 15 residues. With V trimmed by 8 bases and J by 9 bases, 14 bases remained unmatched. The CDR3 here is CASGGRGGGVIEQFF. The CDR3 DNA reads as TGTGCCAGCGGCGGGAGGGGCGGGGGGGTTATTGAGCAGTTCTTC.

This rearrangement joins TRBV5-4 to TRBJ1-1, with a tentative D call TRBD1 (5 bases). Trimming removed 9 bases from V and 1 base from J, with 16 bases in between. Germline V gives CDR1 SGHNT, CDR2 YYREEE (reference sequence). The CDR3 consists of 14 residues. As DNA, the CDR3 is TGTGCCACCCTCATGCAAGACAGGAACACTGAAGCTTTCTTT. Translation gives CATLMQDRNTEAFF.

The rearrangement uses TRBV19 and TRBJ1-3; weak D call: TRBD1 (5 bases). This CDR3 is built from 15 residues. Germline CDR1 LNHDA, CDR2 SQIVND (reference sequence). V gave up 6 bases and J gave up 3 bases, with 15 bases separating them. The CDR3 DNA reads as TGTGCCAGTAGCGCCGTCGGGGGTTTTGGAAACACCATATATTTT. As protein: CASSAVGGFGNTIYF.

This chain connects TRBV10-3 to TRBJ2-3, with a tentative D call TRBD2 (6 bases). Germline V CDR1 and CDR2: ENHRY, SYGVKD. Trimming left V 6 bases short and J 4 bases short, with 26 bases between. CDR3 length equals 18 residues. CDR3 bases: TGTGCCATCAGAAGGGGAGTAGCGGCTACGACACACTCAGATACGCAGTATTTT. It encodes CAIRRGVAATTHSDTQYF.

The rearrangement links TRBV19 to TRBJ1-2; D is ambiguous. Trimming removed 4 bases from V and 3 bases from J, with 15 bases in between. CDR3 size: 15 residues. The V gene's germline CDR1 is LNHDA and CDR2 SQIVND (reference sequence). CDR3 residues: CASSTTGRVDYGYTF. CDR3 in DNA: TGTGCCAGTAGTACCACCGGTCGGGTGGACTATGGCTACACCTTC. Full variable domain (missing parts from reference TRBV19 and TRBJ1-2): DGGITQSPKYLFRKEGQNVTLSCEQNLNHDAMYWYRQDPGQGLRLIYYSQIVNDFQKGDIAEGYSVSREKKESFPLTVTSAQKNPTAFYLCASSTTGRVDYGYTFGSGTRLTVV.

This chain uses TRBV6-5 with TRBJ2-7, with D maybe TRBD1 (6 bases). V was clipped by 0 bases and J by 1 base, with 10 bases between them. The CDR3 consists of 15 residues. Germline CDR1 reads MNHEY; CDR2 reads SVGAGI. CDR3 in amino acids: CASSYSQGSSYEQYF. The DNA of the CDR3 is TGTGCCAGCAGTTACTCGCAGGGGTCTTCCTACGAGCAGTACTTC.

CDR3 bases: TGTGCCTGGAGTGACGGGGTGAGAAACACTGAAGCTTTCTTT. Protein: CAWSDGVRNTEAFF. This rearrangement joins TRBV30 to TRBJ1-1, with D uncertain. Germline V gives CDR1 GTSNPN, CDR2 SVGIG (reference sequence). V was pared by 1 base and J by 2 bases, with 11 bases between. The CDR3 is 14 residues long.

This clone was seen more than once but under ten times. V gene TRBV28 combines with J gene TRBJ1-5, with TRBD1 matching 7 bases. Germline trimming cut 9 bases from V and 4 bases from J; bases unmatched to any gene: 9. The CDR3 has 14 amino acids. CDR1 MDHEN and CDR2 SYDVKM come from the germline V gene. The CDR3 nucleotides are TGTGCCAGTACATCCCCCAGGGGGAATCAGCCCCAGCATTTT. Protein: CASTSPRGNQPQHF.

V usage is TRBV5-1 and J usage is TRBJ1-1; D is perhaps TRBD1 (6 bases). Trimming took 4 bases from V and 5 from J, leaving 12 bases between them. The CDR3 length is 13 residues. Germline V gene lookup returns CDR1 SGHRS and CDR2 YFSETQ. The CDR3 nucleotides are TGCGCCAGCAGCAACCAAGGGGGAACTGAAGCTTTCTTT. Amino acids: CASSNQGGTEAFF.

This sequence joins TRBV10-3 and TRBJ2-7; 8 bases map to TRBD2. CDR1 ENHRY and CDR2 SYGVKD come from the germline V gene. This CDR3 contains 14 residues. The trim removed 6 bases at V and 3 bases at J, leaving 7 bases unmatched. CDR3 sequence: CAIREAGESYEQYF. The CDR3 bases are TGTGCCATCAGGGAAGCGGGGGAAAGCTACGAGCAGTACTTC.

This chain connects TRBV6-5 to TRBJ2-7, with D possibly being TRBD2 (5 bases). Germline CDR1 and CDR2: MNHEY and SVGAGI. The CDR3 contains 14 residues. Trimming left V 0 bases short and J 7 bases short, with 13 bases between. CDR3 bases: TGTGCCAGCAGTTACTCGCGGGCGCGTGGGGAGCAGTACTTC. It is translated as CASSYSRARGEQYF.

The chain combines TRBV5-1 with TRBJ1-1; D is perhaps TRBD1 (6 bases). The CDR3 covers 15 residues. With 3 bases removed from V and 0 bases from J, the gap between germline ends came to 12 bases. The germline V gene encodes CDR1 SGHRS and CDR2 YFSETQ. The DNA for the CDR3 is TGCGCCAGCAGCTCATACAGGGCCATGAACACTGAAGCTTTCTTT. Protein sequence: CASSSYRAMNTEAFF.

The V call is TRBV7-8, the J call TRBJ1-1, with no clear D. With 5 bases removed from V and 4 bases from J, the gap between germline ends came to 17 bases. In germline, CDR1 is SGHVS, CDR2 FQNEAQ. The CDR3 spans 15 residues. The CDR3 spells CASSPYTSGGTEAFF. CDR3 sequence (DNA): TGTGCCAGCAGCCCCTATACGAGCGGAGGCACTGAAGCTTTCTTT.

This clone has a handful of counts. The chain carries TRBV5-4 and TRBJ2-2; TRBD1 aligns across 7 bases. The J segment lost 3 bases and the V segment lost 5 bases, leaving 7 bases of the junction unmatched. The CDR3 spans 15 residues. Germline CDR1 is SGHNT and CDR2 is YYREEE (reference sequence). The CDR3 here is CASSPGQIDTGELFF. The DNA for the CDR3 is TGTGCCAGCAGTCCGGGACAGATCGACACCGGGGAGCTGTTTTTT.

The V gene is TRBV9, the J gene TRBJ2-1; possible D gene TRBD2, 6 bases. Germline V gives CDR1 SGDLS, CDR2 YYNGEE. Trimming took off 3 bases at V and 9 bases at J, with 19 bases between the two ends. The CDR3 has 15 amino acids. In DNA, the CDR3 is TGTGCCAGCAGCGGGGGGGTCGGTGTACAAAGTGAGCAGTTCTTC. As protein: CASSGGVGVQSEQFF.

V usage is TRBV6-5 and J usage is TRBJ2-3, with D possibly matching TRBD2 (6 bases). In germline, CDR1 is MNHEY, CDR2 SVGAGI. The CDR3 contains 15 residues. V gave up 7 bases and J gave up 3 bases, with 17 bases separating them. Here the CDR3 DNA reads TGTGCCAGCACCATTAAGGCGGGGAGAACAGATACGCAGTATTTT. Its translation is CASTIKAGRTDTQYF.

The chain recombines TRBV9 with TRBJ2-3, with 9 bases fitting TRBD2. CDR3 length equals 15 residues. Germline CDR1 reads SGDLS; CDR2 reads YYNGEE. The ends lost 3 bases at V and 4 bases at J; junction bases unmatched: 6. CDR3 protein: CASSAGAGGADTQYF. The CDR3 DNA is TGTGCCAGCAGCGCCGGAGCGGGGGGCGCAGATACGCAGTATTTT.

The CDR3 is CASSPRANTEAFF. CDR3 nucleotide sequence: TGTGCCAGCAGCCCGAGGGCGAACACTGAAGCTTTCTTT. This sequence joins TRBV7-2 and TRBJ1-1; D gene uncertain. This CDR3 has 13 residues. Germline loops: CDR1 SGHTA, CDR2 FQGNSA. V shed 5 bases and J shed 1 base, with 8 bases lying between them. The full variable domain, its missing parts supplied by reference TRBV7-2 and TRBJ1-1, is GAGVSQSPSNKVTEKGKDVELRCDPISGHTALYWYRQSLGQGLEFLIYFQGNSAPDKSGLPSDRFSAERTGGSVSTLTIQRTQQEDSAVYLCASSPRANTEAFFGQGTRLTVV.

CDR3 region: CASSPGQGEPYTF. CDR3 nucleotide sequence: TGTGCCAGCTCACCGGGACAGGGGGAGCCCTACACCTTC. V gene TRBV18 combines with J gene TRBJ1-2; 11 nucleotides align to TRBD1. The CDR3 consists of 13 residues. Germline trimming cut 3 bases from V and 10 bases from J; bases unmatched to any gene: 4. Per germline, CDR1 KGHSH and CDR2 LQKENI. The whole variable domain, filled in from reference TRBV18 and TRBJ1-2, reads NAGVMQNPRHLVRRRGQEARLRCSPMKGHSHVYWYRQLPEEGLKFMVYLQKENIIDESGMPKERFSAEFPKEGPSILRIQQVVRGDSAAYFCASSPGQGEPYTFGSGTRLTVV.

The chain combines TRBV9 with TRBJ2-1; the D gene is possibly TRBD1 (5 bases). Germline V CDR1 and CDR2: SGDLS, YYNGEE. Trimming removed 0 bases from V and 9 bases from J, with 10 bases in between. This CDR3 contains 13 residues. The CDR3 here is CASSVAGKGEQFF. The CDR3 DNA sequence: TGTGCCAGCAGCGTAGCAGGGAAGGGTGAGCAGTTCTTC.

This sequence joins TRBV2 and TRBJ2-3; D may be TRBD1 (6 bases). There are 16 residues in the CDR3. The V and J ends lost 5 bases and 3 bases respectively, with 18 bases between them. Germline V gene data show CDR1 as SNHLY and CDR2 as FYNNEI. CDR3 in DNA: TGTGCCAGCAGTCAGGTGGGCAGGGGATTGACAGATACGCAGTATTTT. Protein: CASSQVGRGLTDTQYF.

V usage is TRBV6-5 and J usage is TRBJ1-2; 8 bases map to TRBD1. Per the germline V gene, CDR1 is MNHEY and CDR2 is SVGAGI. This CDR3 spans 13 amino acids. Germline trimming cut 6 bases from V and 4 bases from J; bases unmatched to any gene: 4. Written as DNA, the CDR3 is TGTGCCAGCAGCCCGGACAGGGCCTATGGCTACACCTTC. It translates to CASSPDRAYGYTF.